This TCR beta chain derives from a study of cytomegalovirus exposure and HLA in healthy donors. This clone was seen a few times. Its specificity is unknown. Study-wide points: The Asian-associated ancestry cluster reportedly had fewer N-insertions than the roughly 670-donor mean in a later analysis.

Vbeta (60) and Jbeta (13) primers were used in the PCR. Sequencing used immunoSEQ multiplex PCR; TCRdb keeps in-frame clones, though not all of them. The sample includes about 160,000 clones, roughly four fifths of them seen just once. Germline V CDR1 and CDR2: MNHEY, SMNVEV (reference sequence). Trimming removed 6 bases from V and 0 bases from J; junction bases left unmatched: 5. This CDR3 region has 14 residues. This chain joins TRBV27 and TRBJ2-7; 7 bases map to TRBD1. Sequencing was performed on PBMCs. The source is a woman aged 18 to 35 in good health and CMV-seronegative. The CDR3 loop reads CASSLTGRSYEQYF. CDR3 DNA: TGTGCCAGCAGCCTGACAGGGCGCTCCTACGAGCAGTACTTC.